A single sample gave rise to the 5 T cell receptor beta chains below, sequenced in a study of PD-1 blockade in classical Hodgkin lymphoma. Only in-frame clones appear in the TCRdb table, and some are missing; sequencing was by immunoSEQ multiplex PCR. The profile shows approximately 110,000 clones, about nine tenths of them singletons. The time point is: cycle 4 day 1 (C4D1), after less than 7 weeks of nivolumab. The patients all showed relapse after autologous stem cell transplantation, while their brentuximab vedotin exposure varied. Sample: peripheral blood mononuclear cells (PBMCs), taken before the fourth cycle of nivolumab. Every receptor here comes from a human donor with classical Hodgkin lymphoma.

The J gene is TRBJ1-1, the V gene TRBV29-1; possible D gene TRBD1, 5 bases. Germline V gives CDR1 SQVTM, CDR2 ANQGSEA. The CDR3 is 16 residues long. Trimming removed 6 bases at V and 1 base at J, with 21 bases between. In nucleotides, the CDR3 is TGCAGCGTCAGTGGGCTCACCTGGGGGAGGAACACTGAAGCTTTCTTT. Translated: CSVSGLTWGRNTEAFF.

This sequence joins TRBV11-2 and TRBJ1-3; D unclear. This CDR3 region has 15 residues. Trimming removed 1 base from V and 5 bases from J, with 12 bases in between. Germline V gene lookup returns CDR1 SGHAT and CDR2 FQNNGV. The CDR3: CASSLVSAGRNTIYF. The CDR3 DNA reads TGTGCCAGCAGCTTAGTCTCCGCCGGGAGAAACACCATATATTTT. Full variable domain (missing parts from reference TRBV11-2 and TRBJ1-3): EAGVAQSPRYKIIEKRQSVAFWCNPISGHATLYWYQQILGQGPKLLIQFQNNGVVDDSQLPKDRFSAERLKGVDSTLKIQPAKLEDSAVYLCASSLVSAGRNTIYFGEGSWLTVV.

This clone was recorded once. The chain couples TRBV11-2 to TRBJ2-7; no clear D. The CDR3 sequence is 12 residues long. Trimming removed 3 bases from V and 4 bases from J, with 7 bases in between. Germline V CDR1 and CDR2: SGHAT, FQNNGV. CDR3 region: CASSLATYEQYF. The CDR3 DNA sequence: TGTGCCAGCAGCTTGGCTACGTACGAGCAGTACTTC.

The chain combines TRBV19 with TRBJ2-7; TRBD1 aligns across 10 bases. This CDR3 comprises 15 residues. V was pared by 2 bases and J by 6 bases, with 7 bases of the junction left unmatched. The germline V gene encodes CDR1 LNHDA and CDR2 SQIVND (reference sequence). For the CDR3, the DNA is TGTGCCAGTAGTATACCGGGACAGGGGACTTCCGAGCAGTACTTC. It encodes CASSIPGQGTSEQYF.

The table lists this clone with a few counts. This rearrangement joins TRBV6-4 to TRBJ2-2; TRBD1 agrees at 9 bases. The germline CDR1 and CDR2 sequences are MRHNA and SNTAGT. The V and J ends lost 10 bases and 2 bases, in that order; junction bases with no gene match: 5. The CDR3 consists of 14 residues. In nucleotides, the CDR3 is TGTGCCACCCGGACAGGGGAAAACACCGGGGAGCTGTTTTTT. This translates into CATRTGENTGELFF.